The clone carrying this T cell receptor (beta chain) was seen at least ten times. Its antigen is undetermined. V gave up 5 bases and J gave up 10 bases, with 16 bases separating them. This CDR3 is 13 amino acids long. In germline, CDR1 is SGDLS, CDR2 YYNGEE. These data are taken from a study of T-cell reconstitution after alpha-beta-depleted transplantation in children. General observations from the study: It was reported that alpha-beta T cells came from several hundred expanded graft clones (about two months after transplant). T-cell counts and diversity were attributed mostly to newly produced T cells one year after transplant. Surviving recipient T cells and thymic progenitors underlay high day-60 TCRbeta diversity in some patients.

For TCRbeta, the library was prepared with unique molecular identifiers. From the PCR reads, TCRdb called clonotypes with MiXCR, one entry per CDR3 protein. The sample includes around 300,000 distinct CDR3 sequences, 9.5% to 13% of them seen just once. This TCR was recovered from a male patient under 10 years old who had a stem cell transplant for chronic granulomatous disease, so the T cells may come from the graft donor. The chain has TRBV9 and TRBJ1-5; D uncertain. Here the sequenced sample was peripheral blood, taken 180 days after TCRalphabeta/CD19-depleted stem cell transplant. Written as DNA, the CDR3 is TGTGCCAGCAGTTCGACGGGATCGGGTCCCCAGCATTTT. Translated, it gives CASSSTGSGPQHF.